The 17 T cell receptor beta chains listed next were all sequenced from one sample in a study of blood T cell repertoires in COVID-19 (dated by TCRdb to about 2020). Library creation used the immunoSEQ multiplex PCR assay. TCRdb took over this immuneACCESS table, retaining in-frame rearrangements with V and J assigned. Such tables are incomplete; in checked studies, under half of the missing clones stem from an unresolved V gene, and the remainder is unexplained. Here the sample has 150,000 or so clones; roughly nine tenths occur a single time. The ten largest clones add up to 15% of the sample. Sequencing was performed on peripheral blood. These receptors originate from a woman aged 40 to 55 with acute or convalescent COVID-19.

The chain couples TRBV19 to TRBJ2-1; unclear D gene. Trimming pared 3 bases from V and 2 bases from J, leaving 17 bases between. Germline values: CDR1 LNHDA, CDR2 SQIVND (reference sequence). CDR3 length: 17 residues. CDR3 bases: TGTGCCAGTAGTATCCAATGGGTATTTAGCACCTACAATGAGCAGTTCTTC. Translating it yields CASSIQWVFSTYNEQFF.

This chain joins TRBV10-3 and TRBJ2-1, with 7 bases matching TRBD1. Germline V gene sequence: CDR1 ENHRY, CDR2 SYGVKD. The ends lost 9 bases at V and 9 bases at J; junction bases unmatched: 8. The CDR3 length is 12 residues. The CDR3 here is CAIRTQGSEQFF. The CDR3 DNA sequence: TGTGCCATTAGAACACAGGGGTCTGAGCAGTTCTTC.

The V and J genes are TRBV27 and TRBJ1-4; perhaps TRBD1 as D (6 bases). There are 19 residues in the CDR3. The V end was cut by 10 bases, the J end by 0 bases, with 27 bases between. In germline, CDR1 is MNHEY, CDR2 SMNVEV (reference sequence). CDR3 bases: TGTGCCACCCACCAGCAAATCTTGACAGGTCGTCCAACTAATGAAAAACTGTTTTTT. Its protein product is CATHQQILTGRPTNEKLFF.

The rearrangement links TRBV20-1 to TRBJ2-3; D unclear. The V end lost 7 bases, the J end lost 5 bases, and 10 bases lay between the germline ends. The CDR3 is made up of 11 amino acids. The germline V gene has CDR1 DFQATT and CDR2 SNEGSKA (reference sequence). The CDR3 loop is CSVPWRDTQYF. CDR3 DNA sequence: TGCAGTGTTCCCTGGAGAGATACGCAGTATTTT.

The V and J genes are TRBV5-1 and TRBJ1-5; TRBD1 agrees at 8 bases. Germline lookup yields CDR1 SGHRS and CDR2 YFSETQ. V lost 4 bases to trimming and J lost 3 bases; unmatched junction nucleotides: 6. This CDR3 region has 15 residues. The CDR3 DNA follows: TGCGCCAGCAGCCCCCGGACAGGGTTCAATCAGCCCCAGCATTTT. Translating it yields CASSPRTGFNQPQHF. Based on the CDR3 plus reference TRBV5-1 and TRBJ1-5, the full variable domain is KAGVTQTPRYLIKTRGQQVTLSCSPISGHRSVSWYQQTPGQGLQFLFEYFSETQRNKGNFPGRFSGRQFSNSRSEMNVSTLELGDSALYLCASSPRTGFNQPQHFGDGTRLSIL.

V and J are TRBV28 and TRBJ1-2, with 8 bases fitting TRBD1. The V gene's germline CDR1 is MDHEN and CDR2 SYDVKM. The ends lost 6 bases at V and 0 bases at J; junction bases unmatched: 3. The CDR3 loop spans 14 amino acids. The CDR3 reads CASRLQGANYGYTF. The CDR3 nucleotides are TGTGCCAGCAGACTACAGGGGGCTAACTATGGCTACACCTTC.

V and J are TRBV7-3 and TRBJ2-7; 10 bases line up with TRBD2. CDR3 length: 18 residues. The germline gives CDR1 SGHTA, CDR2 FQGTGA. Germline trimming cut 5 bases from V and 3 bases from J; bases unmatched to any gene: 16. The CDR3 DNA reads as TGTGCCAGCAGCGCAAGGACTAGCGGTAACTTTCGGCTCTACGAGCAGTACTTC. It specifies CASSARTSGNFRLYEQYF.

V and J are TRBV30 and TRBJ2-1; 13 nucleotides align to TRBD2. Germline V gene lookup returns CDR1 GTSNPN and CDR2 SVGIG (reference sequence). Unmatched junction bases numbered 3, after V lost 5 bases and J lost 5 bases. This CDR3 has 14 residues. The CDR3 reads CAWEGLAGNNEQFF. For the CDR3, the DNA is TGTGCCTGGGAGGGACTAGCGGGAAACAATGAGCAGTTCTTC.

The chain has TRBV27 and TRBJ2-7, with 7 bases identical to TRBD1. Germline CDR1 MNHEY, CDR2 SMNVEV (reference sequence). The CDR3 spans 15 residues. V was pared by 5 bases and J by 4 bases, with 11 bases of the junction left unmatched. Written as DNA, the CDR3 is TGTGCCAGCAGTCACAAGACAGGGTCCCCGTACGAGCAGTACTTC. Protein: CASSHKTGSPYEQYF.

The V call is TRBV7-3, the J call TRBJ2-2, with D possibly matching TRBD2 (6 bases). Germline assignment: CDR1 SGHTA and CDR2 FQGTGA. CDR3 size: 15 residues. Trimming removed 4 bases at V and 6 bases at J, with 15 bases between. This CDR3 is CASSSGLSGAGELFF. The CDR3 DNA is TGTGCCAGCAGCTCGGGACTGTCAGGAGCCGGGGAGCTGTTTTTT.

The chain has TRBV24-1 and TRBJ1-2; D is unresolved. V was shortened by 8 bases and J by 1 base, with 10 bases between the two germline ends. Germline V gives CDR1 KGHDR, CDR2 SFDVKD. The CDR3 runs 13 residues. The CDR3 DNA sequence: TGTGCCACCAAATTTCTCCTTAACTATGGCTACACCTTC. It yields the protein CATKFLLNYGYTF.

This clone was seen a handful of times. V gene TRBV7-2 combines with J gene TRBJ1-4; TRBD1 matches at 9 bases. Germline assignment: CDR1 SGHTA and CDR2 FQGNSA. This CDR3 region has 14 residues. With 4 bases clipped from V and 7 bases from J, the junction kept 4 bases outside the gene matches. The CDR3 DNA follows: TGTGCCAGCAGCTCACGACAGGGGGTTGAAAAACTGTTTTTT. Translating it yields CASSSRQGVEKLFF.

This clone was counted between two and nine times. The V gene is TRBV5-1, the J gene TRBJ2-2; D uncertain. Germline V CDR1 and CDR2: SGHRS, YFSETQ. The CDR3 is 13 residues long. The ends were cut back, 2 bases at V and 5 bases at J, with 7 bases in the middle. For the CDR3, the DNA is TGCGCCAGCAGCTTATCCAGTACCGGGGAGCTGTTTTTT. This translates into CASSLSSTGELFF.

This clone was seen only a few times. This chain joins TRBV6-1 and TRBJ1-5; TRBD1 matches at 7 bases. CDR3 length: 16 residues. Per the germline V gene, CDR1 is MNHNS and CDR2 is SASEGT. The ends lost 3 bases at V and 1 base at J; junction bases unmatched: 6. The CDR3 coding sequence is TGTGCCAGCAGTGAGGGGACAGCCGCCAGCAATCAGCCCCAGCATTTT. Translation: CASSEGTAASNQPQHF.

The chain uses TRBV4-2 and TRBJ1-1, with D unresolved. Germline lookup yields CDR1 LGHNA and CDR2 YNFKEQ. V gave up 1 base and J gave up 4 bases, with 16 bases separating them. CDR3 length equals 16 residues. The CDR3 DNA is TGTGCCAGCAGCCAAGGCTTGACCGTTCGGGGCACTGAAGCTTTCTTT. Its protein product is CASSQGLTVRGTEAFF.

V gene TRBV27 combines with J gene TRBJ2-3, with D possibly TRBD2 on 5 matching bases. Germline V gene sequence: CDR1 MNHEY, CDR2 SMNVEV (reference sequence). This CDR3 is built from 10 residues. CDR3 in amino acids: CLSGTDTQYF. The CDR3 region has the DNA TGTCTTAGCGGCACAGATACGCAGTATTTT.

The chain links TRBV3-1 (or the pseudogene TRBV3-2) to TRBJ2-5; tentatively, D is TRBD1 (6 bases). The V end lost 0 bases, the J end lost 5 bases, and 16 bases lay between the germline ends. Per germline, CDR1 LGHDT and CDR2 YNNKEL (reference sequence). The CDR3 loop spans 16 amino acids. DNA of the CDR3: TGTGCCAGCAGCCAAGATCGGGCCAGGGGTTGGGAGACCCAGTACTTC. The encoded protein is CASSQDRARGWETQYF.